This TCR beta chain was sequenced for a study of cytomegalovirus exposure and HLA in healthy donors. As for the study in general: The roughly 110 validation repertoires were produced on the same platform as the roughly 660 repertoires of the first cohort. This was reported in a later analysis.

Looked up from germline, CDR1 is MRHNA and CDR2 is SNTAGT. Trimming cost V 2 bases and J 10 bases; bases outside gene matches: 4. The CDR3 loop spans 14 amino acids. This clone came up a few times. Assay used: immunoSEQ multiplex PCR; TCRdb lists only in-frame clones, some missing. Among 150,000 to 200,000 clones, about 81% were seen once, and the ten largest hold roughly 1.2%. The sample was PBMCs. The rearrangement links TRBV6-4 to TRBJ1-6, with TRBD1 matching over 8 bases. This clonotype was sampled from a woman in her 30s in good health and CMV-seronegative. In nucleotides, the CDR3 is TGTGCCAGCAGTGACCGGGACAGGAACTCACCCCTCCACTTT. Its protein product is CASSDRDRNSPLHF.